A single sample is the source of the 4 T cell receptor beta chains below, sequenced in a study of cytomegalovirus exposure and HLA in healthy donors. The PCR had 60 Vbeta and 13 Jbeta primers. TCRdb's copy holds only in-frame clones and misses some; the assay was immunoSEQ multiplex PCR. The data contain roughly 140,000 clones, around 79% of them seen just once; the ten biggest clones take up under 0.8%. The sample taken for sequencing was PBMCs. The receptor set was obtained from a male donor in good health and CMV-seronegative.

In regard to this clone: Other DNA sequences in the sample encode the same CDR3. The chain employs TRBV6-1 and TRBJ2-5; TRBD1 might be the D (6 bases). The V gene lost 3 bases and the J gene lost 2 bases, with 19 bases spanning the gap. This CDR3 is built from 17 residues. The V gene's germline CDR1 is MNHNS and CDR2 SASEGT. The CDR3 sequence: CASSDLTSQGIQETQYF. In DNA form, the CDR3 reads TGTGCCAGCAGTGATTTAACGAGTCAGGGGATTCAAGAGACCCAGTACTTC.

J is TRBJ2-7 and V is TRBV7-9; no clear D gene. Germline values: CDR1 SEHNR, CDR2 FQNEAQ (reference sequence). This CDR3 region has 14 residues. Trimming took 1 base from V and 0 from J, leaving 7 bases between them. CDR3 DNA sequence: TGTGCCAGCAGCTTAGTCTCGAGCTCCTACGAGCAGTACTTC. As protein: CASSLVSSSYEQYF.

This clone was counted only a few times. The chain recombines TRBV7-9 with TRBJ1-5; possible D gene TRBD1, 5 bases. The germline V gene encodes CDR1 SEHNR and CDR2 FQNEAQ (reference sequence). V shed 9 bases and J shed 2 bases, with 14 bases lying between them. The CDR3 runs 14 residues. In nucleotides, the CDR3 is TGTGCCAGTGACGTCGGGGGGGGCAATCAGCCCCAGCATTTT. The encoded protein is CASDVGGGNQPQHF. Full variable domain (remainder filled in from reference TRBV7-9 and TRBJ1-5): DTGVSQNPRHKITKRGQNVTFRCDPISEHNRLYWYRQTLGQGPEFLTYFQNEAQLEKSRLLSDRFSAERPKGSFSTLEIQRTEQGDSAMYLCASDVGGGNQPQHFGDGTRLSIL.

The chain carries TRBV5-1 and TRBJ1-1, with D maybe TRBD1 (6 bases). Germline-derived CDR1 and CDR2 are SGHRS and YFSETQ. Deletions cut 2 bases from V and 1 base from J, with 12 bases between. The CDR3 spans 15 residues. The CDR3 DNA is TGCGCCAGCAGCTTCCAGGGGCCCCCGAACACTGAAGCTTTCTTT. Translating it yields CASSFQGPPNTEAFF.